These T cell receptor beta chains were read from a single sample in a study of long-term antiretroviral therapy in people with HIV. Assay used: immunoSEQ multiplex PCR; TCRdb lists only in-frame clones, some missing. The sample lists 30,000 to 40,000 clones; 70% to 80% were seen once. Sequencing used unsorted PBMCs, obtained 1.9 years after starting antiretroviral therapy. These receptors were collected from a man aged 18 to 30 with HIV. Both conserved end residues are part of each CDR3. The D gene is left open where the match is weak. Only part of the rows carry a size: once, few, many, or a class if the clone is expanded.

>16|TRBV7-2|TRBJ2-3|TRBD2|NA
TGTGCCAGCAGCTTAGCCGGGACTAGCGGTTCAGATACGCAGTATTTT
CASSLAGTSGSDTQYF
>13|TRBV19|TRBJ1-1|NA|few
TGTGCCAGTAGTAGAATAGGGGACACTGAAGCTTTCTTT
CASSRIGDTEAFF
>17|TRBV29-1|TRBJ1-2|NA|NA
TGCAGCGTTGAAGACACGATCCGGGGTACGAGGGCGGATGGCTACACCTTC
CSVEDTIRGTRADGYTF
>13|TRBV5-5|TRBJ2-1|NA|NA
TGTGCCAGCAGCTTCATGAAGGGCAATGAGCAGTTCTTC
CASSFMKGNEQFF
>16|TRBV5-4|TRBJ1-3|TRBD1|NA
TGTGCCAGCAGCCCAGACCGGGACAGCCTAAAAAACACCATATATTTT
CASSPDRDSLKNTIYF
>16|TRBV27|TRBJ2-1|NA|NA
TGTGCCAGCAGGCTACTAAGACTAAGCTCCTACAATGAGCAGTTCTTC
CASRLLRLSSYNEQFF
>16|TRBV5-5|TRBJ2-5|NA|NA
TGTGCCAGCAGCTTAAGTGGACGGGAGTACCAAGAGACCCAGTACTTC
CASSLSGREYQETQYF
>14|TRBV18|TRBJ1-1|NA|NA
TGTGCCAGCTCTTCGAAGGACGCATCCGCTGAAGCTTTCTTT
CASSSKDASAEAFF
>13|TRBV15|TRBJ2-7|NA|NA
TGTGCCACCAGCTTCGACTATACCTACGAGCAGTACTTC
CATSFDYTYEQYF
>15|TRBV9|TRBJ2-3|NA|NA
TGTGCCAGCAGCGTAGTGGGCAGAGAGACAGATACGCAGTATTTT
CASSVVGRETDTQYF
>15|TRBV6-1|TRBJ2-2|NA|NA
TGTGCCAGCACCTTCGTACAGGGAAACACCGGGGAGCTGTTTTTT
CASTFVQGNTGELFF
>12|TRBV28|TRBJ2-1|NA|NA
TGTGCCAGCAGTTTAGGCGTAAATGAGCAGTTCTTC
CASSLGVNEQFF
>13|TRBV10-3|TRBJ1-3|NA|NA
TGTGCCATCTCCCCGGGCTCTGGAAACACCATATATTTT
CAISPGSGNTIYF
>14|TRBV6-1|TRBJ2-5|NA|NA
TGTGCCAGCAGTGAACAGGGAGTTGGAGAGACCCAGTACTTC
CASSEQGVGETQYF
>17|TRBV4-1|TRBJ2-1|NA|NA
TGCGCCAGCAGCCAGGTAGACCTGGGGATGGGGCATAATGAGCAGTTCTTC
CASSQVDLGMGHNEQFF
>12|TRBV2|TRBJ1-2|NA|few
TGTGCCAGCCATTTTTCAGCTGGCGGCTACACCTTC
CASHFSAGGYTF
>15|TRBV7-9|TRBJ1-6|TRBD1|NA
TGTGCCAGCAGGTTCGGACAGGGGAACAATTCACCCCTCCACTTT
CASRFGQGNNSPLHF
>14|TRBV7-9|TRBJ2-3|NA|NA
TGTGCCAGCGCCCTAGGGCCTAGCACAGATACGCAGTATTTT
CASALGPSTDTQYF
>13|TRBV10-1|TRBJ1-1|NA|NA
TGCGCCAGCAGTGTAAGGGCCGGCACTGAAGCTTTCTTT
CASSVRAGTEAFF
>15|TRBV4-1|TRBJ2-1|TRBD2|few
TGCGCCAGCAACACCCTAGCGGGGGGATTGAATGAGCAGTTCTTC
CASNTLAGGLNEQFF
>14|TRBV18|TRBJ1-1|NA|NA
TGTGCCAGCTCACCATCGGAAGGGGGGACTGAAGCTTTCTTT
CASSPSEGGTEAFF
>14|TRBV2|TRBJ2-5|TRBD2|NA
TGTGCCTGCCTCCCAGCGGGGGGGCCAGAGACCCAGTACTTC
CACLPAGGPETQYF
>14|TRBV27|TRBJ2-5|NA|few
TGTGCCAGCAAGCCCCTAGGCGAGGGTCGGACCCAGTACTTC
CASKPLGEGRTQYF
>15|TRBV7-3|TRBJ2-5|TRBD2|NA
TGTGCCAGCAGCCCTAGCGGGGGGGCAGAAGAGACCCAGTACTTC
CASSPSGGAEETQYF
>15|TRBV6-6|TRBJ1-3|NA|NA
TGTGCCAGCAGTATCACTGCAGGGGCCGGAAACACCATATATTTT
CASSITAGAGNTIYF
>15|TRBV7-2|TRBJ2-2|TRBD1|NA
TGTGCCAGCAGCTTGGGACAGGGGGACACCGGGGAGCTGTTTTTT
CASSLGQGDTGELFF
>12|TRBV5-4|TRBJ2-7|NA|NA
TGTGCCAGCAGTCGGACGGCCGACGAGCAGTACTTC
CASSRTADEQYF
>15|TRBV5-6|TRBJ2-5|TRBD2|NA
TGTGCCAGCAGCTCGTTCAGCGGGGGGTGGGAGACCCAGTACTTC
CASSSFSGGWETQYF
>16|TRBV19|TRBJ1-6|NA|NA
TGTGCCAGTAGGAGGGACCAAAGCTCCTATAATTCACCCCTCCACTTT
CASRRDQSSYNSPLHF
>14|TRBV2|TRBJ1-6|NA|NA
TGTGCCAGCAGTGTACCGGCGGGGACTTCACCCCTCCACTTT
CASSVPAGTSPLHF
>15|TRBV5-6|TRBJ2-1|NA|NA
TGTGCCAGCACCCCGGTAGGGGGCGCGGGAAATGAGCAGTTCTTC
CASTPVGGAGNEQFF
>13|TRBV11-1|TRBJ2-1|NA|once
TGTGCCAGCAGCTTAGCGGGCTACAATGAGCAGTTCTTC
CASSLAGYNEQFF
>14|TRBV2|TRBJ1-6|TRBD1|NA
TGTGCCAGCAGGAGGACAGGGGAAAATTCACCCCTCCACTTT
CASRRTGENSPLHF
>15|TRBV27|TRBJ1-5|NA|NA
TGTGCCAGCAGTTTATCAAAGTATAGCAATCAGCCCCAGCATTTT
CASSLSKYSNQPQHF
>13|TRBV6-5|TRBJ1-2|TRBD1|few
TGTGCCAGCAGTTACGGGAACAGGGGAGGCTACACCTTC
CASSYGNRGGYTF
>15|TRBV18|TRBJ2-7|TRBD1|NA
TGTGCCAGCTCCCCTTCCGGGACAGAGACCTACGAGCAGTACTTC
CASSPSGTETYEQYF
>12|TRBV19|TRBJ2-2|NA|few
TGTGCCAGTAGACCTGTCTCCGGGGAGCTGTTTTTT
CASRPVSGELFF
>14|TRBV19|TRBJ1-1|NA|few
TGTGCCAGTAGTATCGTCGGGGGCGGCGCTGAAGCTTTCTTT
CASSIVGGGAEAFF
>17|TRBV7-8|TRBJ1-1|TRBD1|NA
TGTGCCAGCAGCTTCTTTGGGGACAGCTGGATGAACACTGAAGCTTTCTTT
CASSFFGDSWMNTEAFF
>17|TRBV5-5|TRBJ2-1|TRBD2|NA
TGTGCCAGCAGCTTGGGAGCCGGGGGGAGCTCCTACAATGAGCAGTTCTTC
CASSLGAGGSSYNEQFF
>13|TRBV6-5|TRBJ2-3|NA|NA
TGTGCCAGCAGTTCCCTAGGGGCGGATACGCAGTATTTT
CASSSLGADTQYF
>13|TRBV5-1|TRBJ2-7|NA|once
TGCGCCAGCAGCTTTGACAGCTACTACGAGCAGTACTTC
CASSFDSYYEQYF
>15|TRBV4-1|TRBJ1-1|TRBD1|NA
TGCGCCAGCAGCCAAATCCCTACAGGGGTGCCTGAAGCTTTCTTT
CASSQIPTGVPEAFF
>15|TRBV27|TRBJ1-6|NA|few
TGTGCCAGCAGTTTATCCGGGGGGTTCAATTCACCCCTCCACTTT
CASSLSGGFNSPLHF
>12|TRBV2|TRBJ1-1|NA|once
TGTGCCAGCAGTGGCTGGACAATTGAAGCTTTCTTT
CASSGWTIEAFF
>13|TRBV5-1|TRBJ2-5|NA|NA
TGCGCCAGCAGCTTCGAGGGGCGGGAGACCCAGTACTTC
CASSFEGRETQYF
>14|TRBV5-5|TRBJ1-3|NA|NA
TGTGCCAGCAGCTGGGACCCCGTTCCAAACACCATATATTTT
CASSWDPVPNTIYF
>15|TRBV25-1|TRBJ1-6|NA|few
TGTGCCAGCAAGACCGGATTGTCCTATAATTCACCCCTCCACTTT
CASKTGLSYNSPLHF
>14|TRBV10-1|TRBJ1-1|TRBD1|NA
TGCGCCAGCAGTACCGGGACAGGGGGTTTCGAAGCTTTCTTT
CASSTGTGGFEAFF
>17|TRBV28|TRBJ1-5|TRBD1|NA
TGTGCCAGCAGTCCCTTTTCGACAGGGGGCCTGGATCAGCCCCAGCATTTT
CASSPFSTGGLDQPQHF
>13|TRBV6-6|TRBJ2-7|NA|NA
TGTGCCAGCAGCCCCGACAGAGCCTACGAGCAGTACTTC
CASSPDRAYEQYF
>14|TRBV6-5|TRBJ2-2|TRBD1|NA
TGTGCCAGCAGACGGACAGGGTACACCGGGGAGCTGTTTTTT
CASRRTGYTGELFF
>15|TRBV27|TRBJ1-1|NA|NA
TGTGCCAGCATGGACGGGGAGGGGATGAACACTGAAGCTTTCTTT
CASMDGEGMNTEAFF
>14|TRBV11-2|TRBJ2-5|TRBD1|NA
TGTGCCAGCAGCTTTCCAGGGGGTTTGGAGACCCAGTACTTC
CASSFPGGLETQYF
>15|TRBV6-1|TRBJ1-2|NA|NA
TGTGCCAGCAGTGAACGGAGGGGAGCGCCTTATGGCTACACCTTC
CASSERRGAPYGYTF
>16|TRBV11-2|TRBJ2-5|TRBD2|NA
TGTGCCAGCAGCTCCCCCTGGGAGCGGGGGGGTGAGACCCAGTACTTC
CASSSPWERGGETQYF
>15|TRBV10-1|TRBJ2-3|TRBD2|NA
TGCGCCAGCAGTGAGAGGCGGGAGCGCACAGATACGCAGTATTTT
CASSERRERTDTQYF
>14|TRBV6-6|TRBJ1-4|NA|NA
TGTGCCAGCAGTTCCGGGAGCTTTAATGAAAAACTGTTTTTT
CASSSGSFNEKLFF
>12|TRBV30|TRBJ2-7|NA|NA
TGTGCCTGGAGCGCCCTCACGGACGAGCAGTACTTC
CAWSALTDEQYF